This T cell receptor (beta chain) was sequenced during a study of cytotoxic CD8 clonotypes in ibrutinib-treated CLL. Study outcomes and limitations: Relative to age-matched healthy donors, clonality at baseline was higher, and it tracked circulating CD8+ T-cell counts. Sampling of sustained-remission and progressing patients occurred at differing times. Public clonotypes, rarely seen, contracted or held steady on treatment.

Details on this clone: Its antigen is not identified.

The V gene end was trimmed by 5 bases and the J gene end by 7 bases; junction bases not matched to a gene: 13. Germline values: CDR1 MNHNY, CDR2 SVGAGI (reference sequence). The CDR3 is made up of 16 amino acids. Produced via immunoSEQ multiplex PCR; TCRdb's table is partial and in-frame only. The data show about 160,000 clones, about four fifths seen once. This receptor was obtained from a human donor with chronic lymphocytic leukemia. The chain has TRBV6-6 and TRBJ1-5, with 8 bases fitting TRBD1. Sequencing was performed on PBMCs, taken after 24 months of ibrutinib treatment. The CDR3 sequence is CASSTYRGMVEQPQHF. As DNA, the CDR3 is TGTGCCAGCAGTACGTACAGGGGGATGGTAGAACAGCCCCAGCATTTT.